The rows below give T cell receptor beta chains drawn from one sample of a study of lymphopenia after photon versus proton radiotherapy. The data were produced by immunoSEQ multiplex PCR, yet TCRdb's version contains in-frame clones alone and is incomplete. The data hold some 30,000 clones, with 89% observed a single time. Sequencing was performed on peripheral blood, taken from a patient treated with proton-based radiotherapy. The receptors were gathered from a woman in her 70s with pancreatic cancer. Some clones in this sample may be carry-over from other donors' samples. The CDR3 runs from the conserved cysteine through the conserved F or W. The D gene is left open where the match is weak. The size of a clone is reported for some rows only, either as once, few or many, or as a class for expanded clones.

CDR3 DNA: TGCGCCAGCAGGGGTGCGGTGATCACCGGGGAGCTGTTTTTT
CDR3 protein: CASRGAVITGELFF
J gene: TRBJ2-2
D gene: NA
V gene: TRBV10-2
clone size: NA

CDR3 DNA: TGTGCCAGTAGGCGGACTAGCGGGCCCCACAATGAGCAGTTCTTC
CDR3 protein: CASRRTSGPHNEQFF
J gene: TRBJ2-1
D gene: TRBD2
V gene: TRBV19
clone size: NA

CDR3 DNA: TGTGCCAGCAACTCAGGGAAGTATAATGAGCAGTTCTTC
CDR3 protein: CASNSGKYNEQFF
J gene: TRBJ2-1
D gene: NA
V gene: TRBV28
clone size: NA

CDR3 DNA: TGTGCCAGCACCCAGACCTCATCGGGTGAGCAGTTCTTC
CDR3 protein: CASTQTSSGEQFF
J gene: TRBJ2-1
D gene: NA
V gene: TRBV14
clone size: NA

CDR3 DNA: TGTGCCAGCAGTTACACGGACGGGAGCTACGAGCAGTACTTC
CDR3 protein: CASSYTDGSYEQYF
J gene: TRBJ2-7
D gene: NA
V gene: TRBV6-5
clone size: NA

CDR3 DNA: TGTGCCAGCAGTCCTTTCCCAACCGGGACCCCTGGCTCTGGGGCCAACGTCCTGACTTTC
CDR3 protein: CASSPFPTGTPGSGANVLTF
J gene: TRBJ2-6
D gene: NA
V gene: TRBV28
clone size: once

CDR3 DNA: TGTGCCAGCAGCCCGCTAGCGGGAGGGCGGTACGAGCAGTACTTC
CDR3 protein: CASSPLAGGRYEQYF
J gene: TRBJ2-7
D gene: TRBD2
V gene: TRBV7-2
clone size: once

CDR3 DNA: TGTGCCAGCAGCTTCCTATCTAGCGGGAGAGGAGATACGCAGTATTTT
CDR3 protein: CASSFLSSGRGDTQYF
J gene: TRBJ2-3
D gene: TRBD2
V gene: TRBV7-2
clone size: NA

CDR3 DNA: TGTGCCAGCAGCCCGGACTCAAACAATGAGCAGTTCTTC
CDR3 protein: CASSPDSNNEQFF
J gene: TRBJ2-1
D gene: NA
V gene: TRBV7-3
clone size: NA

CDR3 DNA: TGTGCCAGCAGCCGGGGCGGGGACGTGGACGAGCAGTACTTC
CDR3 protein: CASSRGGDVDEQYF
J gene: TRBJ2-7
D gene: NA
V gene: TRBV7-9
clone size: NA

CDR3 DNA: TGTGCCAGCAGCCCCGCGGGACAGCTAGCCAAAAACATTCAGTACTTC
CDR3 protein: CASSPAGQLAKNIQYF
J gene: TRBJ2-4
D gene: NA
V gene: TRBV7-2
clone size: NA

CDR3 DNA: TGTGCCAGTACCACGGGACCGAGCAATCAGCCCCAGCATTTT
CDR3 protein: CASTTGPSNQPQHF
J gene: TRBJ1-5
D gene: NA
V gene: TRBV19
clone size: once

CDR3 DNA: TGTGCCAGCAGCGTAGCGCCTAGCGGGAGGGAGGGAGATACGCAGTATTTT
CDR3 protein: CASSVAPSGREGDTQYF
J gene: TRBJ2-3
D gene: TRBD2
V gene: TRBV9
clone size: NA

CDR3 DNA: TGCAGCGTTGAAAGGGGGCAGGGGCCCCCCACTGAAGCTTTCTTT
CDR3 protein: CSVERGQGPPTEAFF
J gene: TRBJ1-1
D gene: TRBD1
V gene: TRBV29-1
clone size: NA

CDR3 DNA: TGTGCCAGCACCCCAGGACAGGGCCGACCCTACGAGCAGTACTTC
CDR3 protein: CASTPGQGRPYEQYF
J gene: TRBJ2-7
D gene: TRBD1
V gene: TRBV28
clone size: once

CDR3 DNA: TGTGCCAGCACTCTAGGGGACTTATTCTCCTACGAGCAGTACTTC
CDR3 protein: CASTLGDLFSYEQYF
J gene: TRBJ2-7
D gene: NA
V gene: TRBV6-6
clone size: once

CDR3 DNA: TGTGCCAGCAGCTTGGGCGTTCCCGGCAGCAATCAGCCCCAGCATTTT
CDR3 protein: CASSLGVPGSNQPQHF
J gene: TRBJ1-5
D gene: NA
V gene: TRBV5-5
clone size: NA

CDR3 DNA: TGTGCCAGTAGGAGAGACATGGTCACCGGGGAGCTGTTTTTT
CDR3 protein: CASRRDMVTGELFF
J gene: TRBJ2-2
D gene: NA
V gene: TRBV19
clone size: NA

CDR3 DNA: TGTGCCAGCAGCCCGGCCGGGGTTCGTGACGGCTACACCTTC
CDR3 protein: CASSPAGVRDGYTF
J gene: TRBJ1-2
D gene: NA
V gene: TRBV7-8
clone size: NA

CDR3 DNA: TGTGCCAGCAGCTTTGGGGGGATGACCTACGAGCAGTACTTC
CDR3 protein: CASSFGGMTYEQYF
J gene: TRBJ2-7
D gene: NA
V gene: TRBV11-2
clone size: NA

CDR3 DNA: TGTGCCAGCAGCTTAGCGGGAGTAGATACGCAGTATTTT
CDR3 protein: CASSLAGVDTQYF
J gene: TRBJ2-3
D gene: NA
V gene: TRBV11-2
clone size: NA

CDR3 DNA: TGTGCCAGTAGTATGGGACAGGGTACCTACAATGAGCAGTTCTTC
CDR3 protein: CASSMGQGTYNEQFF
J gene: TRBJ2-1
D gene: TRBD1
V gene: TRBV19
clone size: NA

CDR3 DNA: TGTGCCAGCAGTATCGAGGCGAGGGACACTGAAGCTTTCTTT
CDR3 protein: CASSIEARDTEAFF
J gene: TRBJ1-1
D gene: NA
V gene: TRBV6-6
clone size: NA

CDR3 DNA: TGTGCCAGCAGCCAAGATCTAGGGGGTAGCTATGGCTACACCTTC
CDR3 protein: CASSQDLGGSYGYTF
J gene: TRBJ1-2
D gene: NA
V gene: TRBV4-2
clone size: NA

CDR3 DNA: TGTGCCAGCAGCTTAGACAGGGCCACTGAAGCTTTCTTT
CDR3 protein: CASSLDRATEAFF
J gene: TRBJ1-1
D gene: NA
V gene: TRBV7-2
clone size: NA

CDR3 DNA: TGTGCCAGCAGGGGTCAGGGGGCTGGCTACACCTTC
CDR3 protein: CASRGQGAGYTF
J gene: TRBJ1-2
D gene: TRBD1
V gene: TRBV28
clone size: NA

CDR3 DNA: TGTGCCAGCAGTTTGGGACCGTCTATCAACACTGAAGCTTTCTTT
CDR3 protein: CASSLGPSINTEAFF
J gene: TRBJ1-1
D gene: NA
V gene: TRBV6-6
clone size: NA

CDR3 DNA: TGTGCCAGCAGCGTAGTGGGGATGGCCACTGAAGCTTTCTTT
CDR3 protein: CASSVVGMATEAFF
J gene: TRBJ1-1
D gene: NA
V gene: TRBV9
clone size: once

CDR3 DNA: TGTGCCAGCAGCCAAGATTGGGATAGAAGCGGGGGCCCAGATACGCAGTATTTT
CDR3 protein: CASSQDWDRSGGPDTQYF
J gene: TRBJ2-3
D gene: TRBD2
V gene: TRBV4-2
clone size: NA

CDR3 DNA: TGTGCCAGCAGTCCCCGGTCAGGCTACCAAGAGACCCAGTACTTC
CDR3 protein: CASSPRSGYQETQYF
J gene: TRBJ2-5
D gene: NA
V gene: TRBV28
clone size: once

CDR3 DNA: TGTGCCAGCAGTGAATATGAAGAGACCCAGTACTTC
CDR3 protein: CASSEYEETQYF
J gene: TRBJ2-5
D gene: NA
V gene: TRBV2
clone size: NA

CDR3 DNA: TGTGCCAGCATCGGGACAGGGTCGGAGACCCAGTACTTC
CDR3 protein: CASIGTGSETQYF
J gene: TRBJ2-5
D gene: TRBD1
V gene: TRBV5-4
clone size: once

CDR3 DNA: TGTGCCAGCAGCTTGGCCAACGGGGACTCTGGAAACACCATATATTTT
CDR3 protein: CASSLANGDSGNTIYF
J gene: TRBJ1-3
D gene: NA
V gene: TRBV5-6
clone size: NA

CDR3 DNA: TGTGCCAGCAGCTACGGACAGGGGGGTTACTATGGCTACACCTTC
CDR3 protein: CASSYGQGGYYGYTF
J gene: TRBJ1-2
D gene: TRBD1
V gene: TRBV5-7
clone size: NA

CDR3 DNA: TGTGCCACCTGGGACAGGGGGCGAGGTGAAGCTTTCTTT
CDR3 protein: CATWDRGRGEAFF
J gene: TRBJ1-1
D gene: TRBD1
V gene: TRBV28
clone size: once

CDR3 DNA: TGTGCCAGCAGCTTAGATTTCGGGTATATTTCCTACAATGAGCAGTTCTTC
CDR3 protein: CASSLDFGYISYNEQFF
J gene: TRBJ2-1
D gene: NA
V gene: TRBV11-2
clone size: NA

CDR3 DNA: TGTGCCAGCAGTCCCGGGGAGACGGCTAATGAAAAACTGTTTTTT
CDR3 protein: CASSPGETANEKLFF
J gene: TRBJ1-4
D gene: NA
V gene: TRBV6-5
clone size: NA

CDR3 DNA: TGTGCCAGCAAAGGGAATCAGCCCCAGCATTTT
CDR3 protein: CASKGNQPQHF
J gene: TRBJ1-5
D gene: NA
V gene: TRBV6-1
clone size: NA

CDR3 DNA: TGCAGCGCTACCGACACAGGTGCCCAGGGTGGCTACACCTTC
CDR3 protein: CSATDTGAQGGYTF
J gene: TRBJ1-2
D gene: NA
V gene: TRBV29-1
clone size: NA

CDR3 DNA: TGCAGCGTTGAGGGGCTAGCGGGAGGGCCAAACAATGAGCAGTTCTTC
CDR3 protein: CSVEGLAGGPNNEQFF
J gene: TRBJ2-1
D gene: TRBD2
V gene: TRBV29-1
clone size: NA

CDR3 DNA: TGTGCCAGCAGCCCTGCGACAGGGGGGATTCAGCCCCAGCATTTT
CDR3 protein: CASSPATGGIQPQHF
J gene: TRBJ1-5
D gene: TRBD1
V gene: TRBV9
clone size: NA

CDR3 DNA: TGTGCCAGCAGTACCTCGACAGGGATCAGCCACAATGAGCAGTTCTTC
CDR3 protein: CASSTSTGISHNEQFF
J gene: TRBJ2-1
D gene: TRBD1
V gene: TRBV28
clone size: NA

CDR3 DNA: TGTGCCAGCAGCGCCTCAGGGGGGACAGGGAACTACAATGAGCAGTTCTTC
CDR3 protein: CASSASGGTGNYNEQFF
J gene: TRBJ2-1
D gene: TRBD1
V gene: TRBV9
clone size: NA

CDR3 DNA: TGTGCCACCAGCCCGCAAAACACCGGGGAGCTGTTTTTT
CDR3 protein: CATSPQNTGELFF
J gene: TRBJ2-2
D gene: NA
V gene: TRBV15
clone size: medium-sized

CDR3 DNA: TGTGCCAGCAGGATAAACACTGAAGCTTTCTTT
CDR3 protein: CASRINTEAFF
J gene: TRBJ1-1
D gene: NA
V gene: TRBV6-1
clone size: once

CDR3 DNA: TGTGCCAGCAGCTTGGCAGGGGCTGGGGGGAACACTGAAGCTTTCTTT
CDR3 protein: CASSLAGAGGNTEAFF
J gene: TRBJ1-1
D gene: NA
V gene: TRBV7-8
clone size: once

CDR3 DNA: TGTGCCAGCAGCCTTAGATCCGGGAGCGGAGGAGATACGCAGTATTTT
CDR3 protein: CASSLRSGSGGDTQYF
J gene: TRBJ2-3
D gene: NA
V gene: TRBV11-2
clone size: NA

CDR3 DNA: TGCGCCAGCAGCCTCACAGACAGGGGAGATGGCTACACCTTC
CDR3 protein: CASSLTDRGDGYTF
J gene: TRBJ1-2
D gene: TRBD1
V gene: TRBV5-1
clone size: NA

CDR3 DNA: TGTGCCAGCTCACCACCGAGCGGGAGTAAGTACGAGCAGTACTTC
CDR3 protein: CASSPPSGSKYEQYF
J gene: TRBJ2-7
D gene: TRBD2
V gene: TRBV18
clone size: once

CDR3 DNA: TGTGCCAGCAGTCACGGGACAGCCAACACTGAAGCTTTCTTT
CDR3 protein: CASSHGTANTEAFF
J gene: TRBJ1-1
D gene: TRBD1
V gene: TRBV27
clone size: NA

CDR3 DNA: TGTGCCAGTAGTTTTAAAGCCCTTAACTATGGCTACACCTTC
CDR3 protein: CASSFKALNYGYTF
J gene: TRBJ1-2
D gene: NA
V gene: TRBV19
clone size: NA

CDR3 DNA: TGTGCCAGTCGGGGAGGGGGCGGCGAGCAGTACTTC
CDR3 protein: CASRGGGGEQYF
J gene: TRBJ2-7
D gene: NA
V gene: TRBV7-2
clone size: NA

CDR3 DNA: TGTGCCAGCAGGCCCGGGGCAGGGAATTCCTACGAGCAGTACTTC
CDR3 protein: CASRPGAGNSYEQYF
J gene: TRBJ2-7
D gene: NA
V gene: TRBV28
clone size: NA

CDR3 DNA: TGTGCCAGCAGCCCGAGGGGCCCAGATACGCAGTATTTT
CDR3 protein: CASSPRGPDTQYF
J gene: TRBJ2-3
D gene: NA
V gene: TRBV7-9
clone size: NA

CDR3 DNA: TGTGCCAGTAGTATTGGGGCCGACTATGGCTACACCTTC
CDR3 protein: CASSIGADYGYTF
J gene: TRBJ1-2
D gene: NA
V gene: TRBV19
clone size: once